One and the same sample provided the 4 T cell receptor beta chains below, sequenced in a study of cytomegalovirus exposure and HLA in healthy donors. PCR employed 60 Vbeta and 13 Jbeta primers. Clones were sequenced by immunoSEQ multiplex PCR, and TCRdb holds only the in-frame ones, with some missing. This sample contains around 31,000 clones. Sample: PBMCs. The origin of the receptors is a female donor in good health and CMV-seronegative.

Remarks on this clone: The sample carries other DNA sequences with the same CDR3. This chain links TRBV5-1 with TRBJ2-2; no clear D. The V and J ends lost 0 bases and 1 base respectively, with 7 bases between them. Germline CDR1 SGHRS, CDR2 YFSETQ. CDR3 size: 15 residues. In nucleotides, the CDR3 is TGCGCCAGCAGCTTGGTTCCCGGGAACACCGGGGAGCTGTTTTTT. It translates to CASSLVPGNTGELFF.

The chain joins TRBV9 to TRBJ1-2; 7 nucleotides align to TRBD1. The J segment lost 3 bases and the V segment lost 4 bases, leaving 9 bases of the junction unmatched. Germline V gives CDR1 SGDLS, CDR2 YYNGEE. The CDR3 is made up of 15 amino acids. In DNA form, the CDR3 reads TGTGCCAGCAGCCCTGGGTCAGGGGGTGACTATGGCTACACCTTC. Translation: CASSPGSGGDYGYTF.

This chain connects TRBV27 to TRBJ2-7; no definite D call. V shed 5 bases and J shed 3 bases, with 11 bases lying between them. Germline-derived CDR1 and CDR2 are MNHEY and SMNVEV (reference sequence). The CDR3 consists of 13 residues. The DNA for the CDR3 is TGTGCCAGCAGTCCTGACTTGTACTACGAGCAGTACTTC. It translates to CASSPDLYYEQYF.

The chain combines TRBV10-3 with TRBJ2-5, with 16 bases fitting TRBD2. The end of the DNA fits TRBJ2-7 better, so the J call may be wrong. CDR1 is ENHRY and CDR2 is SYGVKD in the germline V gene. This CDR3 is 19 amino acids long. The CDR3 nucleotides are TGTGCCATCAGTGAGTATGGGACTAGCGGGGGGGCTGCCTCCTACGAGCAGTACTTC. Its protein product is CAISEYGTSGGAASYEQYF.